These T cell receptor beta chains were read from a single sample in a study of cytomegalovirus exposure and HLA in healthy donors. TCRdb's copy holds only in-frame clones and misses some; the assay was immunoSEQ multiplex PCR. Here the sample spans 100,000 to 150,000 clones, nearly 90% being singletons. Sequenced input: PBMCs. These receptors were collected from a young woman in good health and CMV-seronegative. Each CDR3 is given with its conserved first and last residue. The order of the fields is V gene, clone size, D gene, J gene, CDR3 protein, CDR3 DNA. A D gene is named only where the DNA matches it firmly. Rows give clone size only sometimes, using once, few, many, or a class for an expanded clone.

TRBV25-1	once	NA	TRBJ2-7	CASSEQGFEQYF	TGTGCCAGCAGTGAACAGGGTTTCGAGCAGTACTTC
TRBV7-2	NA	TRBD1	TRBJ2-3	CASSPGDRGSTDTQYF	TGTGCCAGCAGCCCGGGGGACAGGGGGTCCACAGATACGCAGTATTTT
TRBV2	once	NA	TRBJ1-1	CASTQGPLEAFF	TGTGCCAGCACCCAGGGGCCGCTGGAAGCTTTCTTT
TRBV6-5	NA	NA	TRBJ2-4	CASSYSEGTADIQYF	TGTGCCAGCAGTTACTCGGAGGGGACGGCGGACATTCAGTACTTC
TRBV19	NA	NA	TRBJ1-1	CASSIWAGDEAFF	TGTGCCAGTAGTATCTGGGCAGGCGATGAAGCTTTCTTT
TRBV4-2	once	TRBD2	TRBJ2-1	CASSQGGLDGIDEQFF	TGTGCCAGCAGCCAAGGAGGACTAGACGGCATAGATGAGCAGTTCTTC
TRBV7-2	NA	TRBD1	TRBJ2-3	CASSPQTQGAVDTQYF	TGTGCCAGCAGCCCCCAGACACAGGGGGCTGTAGATACGCAGTATTTT
TRBV13	NA	TRBD1	TRBJ2-1	CASSRTGTGYNEQFF	TGTGCCAGCAGCCGAACCGGGACAGGGTACAATGAGCAGTTCTTC
TRBV14	NA	NA	TRBJ2-1	CASSHNTGRYNEQFF	TGTGCCAGCAGCCATAATACGGGAAGGTACAATGAGCAGTTCTTC
TRBV14	NA	TRBD2	TRBJ2-7	CASSQYLAGEGEQYF	TGTGCCAGCAGCCAATACCTAGCGGGAGAGGGCGAGCAGTACTTC
TRBV29-1	NA	TRBD2	TRBJ2-5	CSVVAGAQETQYF	TGCAGCGTAGTAGCGGGAGCGCAAGAGACCCAGTACTTC
TRBV4-1	NA	TRBD2	TRBJ2-3	CASSQDEGLANTDTQYF	TGCGCCAGCAGCCAAGACGAGGGACTAGCGAACACAGATACGCAGTATTTT
TRBV5-1	NA	TRBD2	TRBJ2-1	CASSLEGLAAWARIHTGYNEQFF	TGCGCCAGCAGCTTAGAGGGACTAGCGGCGTGGGCCCGAATCCATACCGGGTACAATGAGCAGTTCTTC
TRBV5-1	NA	TRBD1	TRBJ1-5	CASSSGTGGQPQHF	TGCGCCAGCAGCTCCGGGACAGGGGGACAGCCCCAGCATTTT
TRBV11-3	NA	NA	TRBJ2-7	CASSLVSGGGEQYF	TGTGCCAGCAGCTTAGTGTCCGGGGGAGGAGAGCAGTACTTC
TRBV9	few	NA	TRBJ2-3	CASSPLVKAVVTDTQYF	TGTGCCAGCAGTCCTCTGGTTAAAGCGGTAGTCACAGATACGCAGTATTTT
TRBV19	once	TRBD1	TRBJ1-2	CASSATGDIGYTF	TGTGCCAGTAGTGCGACAGGGGACATAGGCTACACCTTC